This TCR beta chain emerged from a study of blood T cell repertoires in COVID-19 (dated by TCRdb to between 2020 and 2021). Concerning the study at large: Collaborator samples came from the United States, Italy and Spain and covered acute and convalescent phases of COVID-19. The material from the prospective study consisted of cDNA or gDNA derived from T cells, B-cell-depleted T cells, or PBMCs. The dataset comprised deeply sampled blood TCRbeta repertoires from subjects exposed to, actively infected with, or recovered from COVID-19. The repertoires were released in a freely available public database intended as a resource for research on the immune response to SARS-CoV-2. The samples were drawn from the first 160 participants of the ongoing ImmuneRACE study and from roughly 1,300 subjects provided by 6 global collaborators. The sample metadata nearly always contained a de-identified subject ID, COVID-19 status, age in years and sex. Where HLA class I and class II types were available, the types were taken from metadata supplied by the sample provider, not from assay-based typing.

A note on this clone: It has no known antigen specificity. No much larger clone is present one base from it, and per-base qualities are unavailable.

TCRbeta CDR3 regions were amplified from genomic DNA using the immunoSEQ Assay, a bias-controlled multiplex PCR. As for how the authors treated the data: Nucleated cell counts per sample were estimated from amplification of reference gene primers within the assay. Sequence reads were collapsed and filtered to measure the absolute abundance of every unique TCRbeta CDR3 rearrangement. For each sample, productive Simpson clonality was calculated by taking the square root of Simpson's diversity index across productive rearrangements. This immuneACCESS table, as held by TCRdb, lists in-frame sequences with V and J called but not all clones. Of the missing ones, under half trace to an unresolved V gene in checked studies; the others have no known cause. For V, J and clone size, that table is used; D and trimming come from the DNA. The sample includes under 200,000 clones, with roughly 90% observed a single time. The top ten clones comprise about 5% of the sample.

At one collaborating source in Seattle, patients were enrolled during active infection and were followed longitudinally through the course of disease. Whole blood was collected in K2EDTA tubes by collaborating institutions according to the institutions' own protocols. For TCRbeta analysis, collaborators shipped samples in one of three forms: frozen whole blood, isolated PBMCs, or DNA extracted from either of those sample types. Trimming takes 10 bases from V and 0 bases from J, and the germline ends sit 7 bases apart. The CDR3 runs 13 residues from the cysteine to the phenylalanine. Of all the DNA, just the CDR3 is kept, 39 bases in frame from base 1. General conclusions and limits of the study: Clinical and demographic metadata were provided uncurated, with the amount varying by source and participant.

The chain couples TRBV12-3 or TRBV12-4 to TRBJ2-6; the D gene remains uncertain. Sequencing was carried out using peripheral blood. This TCR was sampled from a man aged 18 to 30 with COVID-19, enrolled during active disease. The DNA sequence is TGTGCCACCAAGAGCTCTGGGGCCAACGTCCTGACTTTC. This codes for CATKSSGANVLTF.